This entry lists 11 T cell receptor beta chains sequenced from one sample in a study of radiotherapy plus CTLA-4 blockade in lung cancer. Here immunoSEQ multiplex PCR was the method, and the copy in TCRdb shows in-frame clones only, minus some. The repertoire holds about 85,000 clones, with approximately 84% as singletons. The sample consisted of peripheral blood, taken from a patient treated with radiotherapy plus ipilimumab. The receptors shown here come from a human donor with non-small cell lung cancer who had a partial response to radiotherapy plus ipilimumab.

The chain carries TRBV30 and TRBJ1-1; no clear D. With 0 bases removed from V and 5 bases from J, the gap between germline ends came to 4 bases. Germline V gene sequence: CDR1 GTSNPN, CDR2 SVGIG (reference sequence). CDR3 length equals 11 residues. The chain's CDR3 is CAWSVSTEAFF. CDR3 coding DNA: TGTGCCTGGAGTGTGTCGACTGAAGCTTTCTTT.

V gene TRBV5-1 combines with J gene TRBJ2-5; possible D gene TRBD2, 5 bases. This CDR3 has 15 residues. CDR1 and CDR2 from the germline V gene are SGHRS and YFSETQ. V was shortened by 4 bases and J by 0 bases, with 13 bases between the two germline ends. The CDR3 DNA reads as TGCGCCAGCAGCCCGAGAACTAGTTACCAAGAGACCCAGTACTTC. This gives the protein CASSPRTSYQETQYF.

The chain employs TRBV28 and TRBJ2-5; TRBD2 matches 9 bases. The tail of the sequence fits TRBJ2-7 better, so the J call may be wrong. The CDR3 sequence is 14 residues long. CDR1 MDHEN and CDR2 SYDVKM come from the germline V gene. CDR3 protein: CASSTSGSTYEQYF. CDR3 sequence (DNA): TGTGCCAGCAGTACTAGCGGGTCTACCTACGAGCAGTACTTC.

The chain joins TRBV7-2 to TRBJ1-5, with D unresolved. The CDR3 has 16 amino acids. V lost 5 bases to trimming and J lost 0 bases, with 14 bases between them. Germline V gene lookup returns CDR1 SGHTA and CDR2 FQGNSA. The CDR3 region is CASSPRPYSSNQPQHF. Written as DNA, the CDR3 is TGTGCCAGCAGCCCCCGACCCTACAGTAGCAATCAGCCCCAGCATTTT.

The chain carries TRBV15 and TRBJ1-4; 7 nucleotides align to TRBD1. The germline V gene has CDR1 LNHNV and CDR2 YYDKDF (reference sequence). This CDR3 has 14 amino acids. V was clipped by 5 bases and J by 5 bases; unmatched bases: 5. The CDR3 DNA follows: TGTGCCACCAGCTCCGGGACAGTAAATGAAAAACTGTTTTTT. Translation: CATSSGTVNEKLFF.

V is TRBV5-1 and J is TRBJ1-2; possibly TRBD1 for D (5 bases). V was shortened by 4 bases and J by 1 base, with 17 bases between the two germline ends. The CDR3 length is 16 residues. CDR1 SGHRS and CDR2 YFSETQ come from the germline V gene. The CDR3 DNA is TGCGCCAGCAGCCCTGGATTTAGGGGACTTAACTATGGCTACACCTTC. Translating it yields CASSPGFRGLNYGYTF.

This clone showed up just once. The chain joins TRBV5-6 to TRBJ1-6; no clear D. Germline V CDR1 and CDR2: SGHDT, YYEEEE. The CDR3 has 16 residues. The ends were cut back, 5 bases at V and 5 bases at J, with 17 bases in the middle. CDR3 residues: CASRWRTDRNNSPLHF. The CDR3 nucleotides are TGTGCCAGCAGATGGAGGACGGACCGAAATAATTCACCCCTCCACTTT.

This chain uses TRBV29-1 with TRBJ2-5; no clear D gene. The CDR3 sequence is 13 residues long. Germline CDR1 is SQVTM and CDR2 is ANQGSEA. V lost 2 bases and J lost 2, with 9 bases in between. The CDR3 sequence: CSVETLRQETQYF. The CDR3 coding sequence is TGCAGCGTTGAAACGTTGAGGCAAGAGACCCAGTACTTC.

The chain links TRBV6-5 to TRBJ1-2; TRBD1 is a possible D gene (5 bases). This CDR3 has 14 amino acids. V lost 6 bases and J 5 bases, leaving 16 bases between the germline ends. Per the germline V gene, CDR1 is MNHEY and CDR2 is SVGAGI. The DNA of the CDR3 is TGTGCCAGCAGGGACCCCGGGACTCAATATGGCTACACCTTC. Its translation is CASRDPGTQYGYTF.

This clone was counted once. The V and J genes are TRBV11-2 and TRBJ2-2; possible D gene TRBD2, 6 bases. There are 13 residues in the CDR3. CDR1 SGHAT and CDR2 FQNNGV come from the germline V gene. V lost 6 bases and J lost 7, with 12 bases in between. CDR3 DNA: TGTGCCAGCAGTGGGACTCGAGTCGGGGAGCTGTTTTTT. Its protein product is CASSGTRVGELFF.

The chain joins TRBV18 to TRBJ1-1; D remains unclear. The germline V gene has CDR1 KGHSH and CDR2 LQKENI. Trimming shortened V by 3 bases and J by 1 base, and 9 bases separated the two germline ends. CDR3 length: 14 amino acids. The CDR3 reads CASSPVAGNTEAFF. As DNA, the CDR3 is TGTGCCAGCTCACCGGTGGCGGGGAACACTGAAGCTTTCTTT.